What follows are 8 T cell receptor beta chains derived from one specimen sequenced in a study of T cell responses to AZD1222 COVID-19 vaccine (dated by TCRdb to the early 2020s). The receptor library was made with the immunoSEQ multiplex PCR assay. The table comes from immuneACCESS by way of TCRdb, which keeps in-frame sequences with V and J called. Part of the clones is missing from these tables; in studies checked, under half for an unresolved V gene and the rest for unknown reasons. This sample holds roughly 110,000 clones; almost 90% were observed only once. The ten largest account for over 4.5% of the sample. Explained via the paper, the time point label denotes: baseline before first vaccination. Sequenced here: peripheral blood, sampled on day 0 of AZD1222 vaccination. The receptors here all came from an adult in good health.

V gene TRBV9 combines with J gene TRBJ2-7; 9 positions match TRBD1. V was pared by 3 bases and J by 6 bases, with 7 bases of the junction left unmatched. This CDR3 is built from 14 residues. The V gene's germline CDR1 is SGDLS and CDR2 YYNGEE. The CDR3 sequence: CASSGSGTGREQYF. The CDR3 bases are TGTGCCAGCAGCGGTTCCGGGACAGGGCGCGAGCAGTACTTC.

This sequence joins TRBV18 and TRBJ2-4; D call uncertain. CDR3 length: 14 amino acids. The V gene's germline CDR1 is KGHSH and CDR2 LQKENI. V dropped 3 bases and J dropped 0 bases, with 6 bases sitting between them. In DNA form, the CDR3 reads TGTGCCAGCTCACCTGGGTTAGCCAAAAACATTCAGTACTTC. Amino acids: CASSPGLAKNIQYF.

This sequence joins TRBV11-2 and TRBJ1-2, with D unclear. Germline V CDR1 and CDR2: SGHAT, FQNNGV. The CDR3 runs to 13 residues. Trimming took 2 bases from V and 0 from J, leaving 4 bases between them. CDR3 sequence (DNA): TGTGCCAGCAGCTTAAGGGCTAACTATGGCTACACCTTC. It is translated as CASSLRANYGYTF.

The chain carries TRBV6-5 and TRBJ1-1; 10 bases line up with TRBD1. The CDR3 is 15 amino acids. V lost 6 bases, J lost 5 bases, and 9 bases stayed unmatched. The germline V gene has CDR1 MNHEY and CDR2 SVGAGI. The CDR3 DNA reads TGTGCCAGCAGAGGTTCACCGGGACAGGGGACTGAAGCTTTCTTT. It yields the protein CASRGSPGQGTEAFF.

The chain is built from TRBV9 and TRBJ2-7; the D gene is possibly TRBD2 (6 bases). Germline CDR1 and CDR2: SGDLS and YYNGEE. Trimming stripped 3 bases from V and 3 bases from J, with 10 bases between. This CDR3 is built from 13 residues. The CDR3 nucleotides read TGTGCCAGCAGCGCGGGACTCGACTACGAGCAGTACTTC. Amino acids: CASSAGLDYEQYF.

The CDR3 nucleotides are TGTGCCAGCTGGGGGAACCGGGACAGGGCGCCTGAAGCTTTCTTT. It codes for CASWGNRDRAPEAFF. This chain connects TRBV6-5 to TRBJ1-1; 9 bases fit TRBD1. The CDR3 consists of 15 residues. Germline-derived CDR1 and CDR2 are MNHEY and SVGAGI. Trimming cost V 8 bases and J 6 bases; bases outside gene matches: 13.

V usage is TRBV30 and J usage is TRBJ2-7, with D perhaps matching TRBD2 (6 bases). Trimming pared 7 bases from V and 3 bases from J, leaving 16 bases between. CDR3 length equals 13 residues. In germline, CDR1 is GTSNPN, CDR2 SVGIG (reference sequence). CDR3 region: CALAGGRRYEQYF. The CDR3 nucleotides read TGTGCCTTGGCAGGTGGGAGGCGCTACGAGCAGTACTTC.

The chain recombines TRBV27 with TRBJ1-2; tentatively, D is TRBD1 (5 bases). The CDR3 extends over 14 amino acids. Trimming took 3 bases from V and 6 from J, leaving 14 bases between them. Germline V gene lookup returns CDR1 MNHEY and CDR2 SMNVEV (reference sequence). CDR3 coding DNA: TGTGCCAGCAGTTTTCGAGGGGCGGGGGATGGCTACACCTTC. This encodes CASSFRGAGDGYTF.